This note documents a single T cell receptor (beta chain) sequence. This clone has just one count. Its specific antigen is unknown. No clone much larger than this one lies a single base away; base qualities are absent. The CDR3 regions of human TCRbeta chains were analyzed by immunosequencing. Regarding the original processing steps: TCRs in the repertoires were compared against a reference library of SARS-CoV-2-specific TCRs that had been generated with the MIRA antigen-specificity platform. Breadth meant the fraction of unique TCRs that were SARS-CoV-2-associated, whereas depth meant the fraction of total T cells that were SARS-CoV-2-associated. Using the MIRA data, each spike-specific TCR was mapped to the spike region that the TCR reacts to and placed in a CD4 or CD8 class. Log10-transformed breadth and depth values were compared by one-way ANOVA with Sidak's multiple comparisons tests. TCRdb took over this immuneACCESS table, retaining in-frame rearrangements with V and J assigned. Such tables are incomplete; in checked studies, under half of the missing clones stem from an unresolved V gene, and the remainder is unexplained. V, J and clone size derive from that table, while D and trimming were established from the DNA sequence. Counted in this sample were under 80,000 clones; around 74% of them appeared once. The ten largest make up roughly 25% of the sample.

This sample was included in a study of T cell responses to AZD1222 COVID-19 vaccine (dated by TCRdb to about 2021). Looking at the study overall: A total of 233 trial participants underwent TCR sequencing, of whom 200 to 220 had received two doses of AZD1222 and around 25 had received two doses of the MenACWY control vaccine. Trial participants were enrolled by age into subgroups of 18-55, 56-69 and 70-plus years, and around 140, 26 and 57 TCR-sequenced participants, respectively, were included in these subgroups.

Looking up the germline V gene (reference sequence) yields CDR1 MNHNY and CDR2 SVGAGI. V was cut back by 5 bases and J by 6 bases, leaving a gap of 20 bases between them. The cysteine opens and the phenylalanine closes a CDR3 of 16 amino acids. Just CDR3 DNA is preserved here, 48 bases in frame from base 1. Sample time point, as interpreted from the label and publication: baseline before first vaccination. The treatment or condition label on this specimen signifies: meningococcal conjugate vaccine given as trial control. Vaccinee samples came from UK trials COV001 and COV002, including a single-blind randomized controlled phase 2/3 trial of AZD1222 (ChAdOx1 nCoV-19) in healthy adults. Trial participant PBMC samples were collected at day 0 and day 28 after the second dose for TCRbeta chain sequencing. The study at large found these results: Nearly half of unique spike-specific TCRs reportedly recognized epitopes outside regions mutated in the B.1.351 and B.1.1.7 variants. The whole spike protein was spanned by vaccine-associated CD4 TCRs, and dominant responses were seen in regions 160-218 and 743-854. Only 5 to 7 AZD1222 recipients were SARS-CoV-2 seropositive at baseline, limiting conclusions about previously exposed vaccinees. Participants were mostly white British, with more females than males. The authors suggested clonal diversity may have been underestimated. In the small 56-69-year group, the increase in depth fell short of significance, most likely because of low power. Because no samples from the day 14 peak response were available, repertoires could be characterized only after the peak T cell response. A significant rise in spike-specific TCR breadth and depth was observed after two AZD1222 doses relative to day 0 and relative to MenACWY recipients.

The origin of this receptor is an adult in good health. The sequence links TRBV6-6 to TRBJ2-1; the D gene is possibly TRBD1 or TRBD2, each agreeing over 5 bases. The material was peripheral blood, obtained on day 0 of MenACWY control vaccination. This receptor has the CDR3 CASSPTRVGKTNEQFF. Here is the DNA: TGTGCCAGCAGTCCCACCAGGGTCGGGAAAACCAATGAGCAGTTCTTC.